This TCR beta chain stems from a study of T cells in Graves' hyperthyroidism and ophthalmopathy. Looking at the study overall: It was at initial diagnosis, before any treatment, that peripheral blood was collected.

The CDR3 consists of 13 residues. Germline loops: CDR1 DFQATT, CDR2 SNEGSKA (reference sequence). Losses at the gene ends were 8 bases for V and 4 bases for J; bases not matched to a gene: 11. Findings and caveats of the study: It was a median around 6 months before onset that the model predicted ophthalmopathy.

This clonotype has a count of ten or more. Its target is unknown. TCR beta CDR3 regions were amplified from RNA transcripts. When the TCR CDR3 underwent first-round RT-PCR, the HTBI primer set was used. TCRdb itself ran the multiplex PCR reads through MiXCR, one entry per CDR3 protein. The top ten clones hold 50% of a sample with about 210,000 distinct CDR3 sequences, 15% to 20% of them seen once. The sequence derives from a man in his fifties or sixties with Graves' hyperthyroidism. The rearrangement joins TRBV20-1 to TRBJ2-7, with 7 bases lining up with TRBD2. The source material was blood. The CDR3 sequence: CSSYEAGPYEQYF. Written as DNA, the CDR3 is TGCAGTTCCTACGAAGCGGGACCGTACGAGCAGTACTTC.